This is a list of T cell receptor beta chains from one sample in a study of cytomegalovirus exposure and HLA in healthy donors. The table came from immunoSEQ multiplex PCR; TCRdb's copy has only in-frame clones and leaves some out. The sample carries 55,000 to 65,000 clones, about 80% recorded once. The sequenced sample was PBMCs. The origin of the receptors is a woman between 40 and 55 years old in good health and CMV-seronegative. The CDR3 runs from the conserved cysteine through the conserved F or W. D genes are given only for firm matches. Only part of the rows carry a size: once, few, many, or a class if the clone is expanded.

d_call j_call clone_size v_call cdr3_aa cdr3_nt
NA TRBJ2-7 NA TRBV6-1 CASRDSAYEQYF TGTGCCAGCAGGGACTCGGCCTACGAGCAGTACTTC
TRBD2 TRBJ2-3 NA TRBV19 CASSIAGGYTDTQYF TGTGCCAGTAGTATAGCGGGAGGGTACACAGATACGCAGTATTTT
TRBD2 TRBJ2-1 NA TRBV12-5 CASGLSLSSGSSYNEQFF TGTGCTAGTGGTTTGAGCCTTTCTAGCGGCTCATCCTACAATGAGCAGTTCTTC
NA TRBJ2-7 NA TRBV5-1 CASSLAQPSYEQYF TGCGCCAGCAGCTTGGCACAGCCCTCCTACGAGCAGTACTTC
TRBD2 TRBJ2-3 NA TRBV5-1 CASSLAASGSGDTQYF TGCGCCAGCAGCTTGGCGGCTAGCGGGAGTGGAGATACGCAGTATTTT
TRBD1 TRBJ1-5 NA TRBV30 CAWARTGGDQPQHF TGTGCCTGGGCGCGGACAGGGGGAGATCAGCCCCAGCATTTT
NA TRBJ1-5 NA TRBV19 CASSMNVRRVNQPQHF TGTGCCAGTAGTATGAACGTCCGGCGGGTCAATCAGCCCCAGCATTTT
NA TRBJ2-5 NA TRBV9 CASSVDGGWARQETQYF TGTGCCAGCAGCGTAGATGGCGGGTGGGCCCGACAAGAGACCCAGTACTTC
NA TRBJ2-5 NA TRBV27 CASSPLPSSSTSQETQYF TGTGCCAGCAGTCCCCTGCCTAGCAGCAGTACCTCTCAAGAGACCCAGTACTTC
TRBD2 TRBJ2-1 NA TRBV4-3 CASSQDRGSYYNEQFF TGCGCCAGCAGCCAAGACCGCGGGAGTTACTACAATGAGCAGTTCTTC
NA TRBJ2-3 NA TRBV25-1 CASSESSTDTQYF TGTGCCAGCAGTGAATCTTCCACAGATACGCAGTATTTT
TRBD1 TRBJ2-1 NA TRBV10-3 CAISEGTGANEQFF TGTGCCATCAGTGAGGGGACAGGTGCAAATGAGCAGTTCTTC
TRBD1 TRBJ1-1 few TRBV9 CASSPGGSIGTEAFF TGTGCCAGCAGCCCAGGGGGGAGTATAGGCACTGAAGCTTTCTTT
NA TRBJ2-5 once TRBV29-1 CSVGQGWSGETQYF TGCAGCGTTGGCCAGGGGTGGTCCGGGGAGACCCAGTACTTC
NA TRBJ1-6 NA TRBV4-1 CASSQERGTLLSPLHF TGCGCCAGCAGCCAAGAAAGGGGAACTCTTTTGTCACCCCTCCACTTT
TRBD1 TRBJ1-5 NA TRBV19 CASRTGGGSQPQHF TGTGCCAGTAGGACAGGGGGCGGGAGTCAGCCCCAGCATTTT
NA TRBJ2-5 NA TRBV6-5 CASSARQVQETQYF TGTGCCAGCAGTGCACGACAGGTCCAAGAGACCCAGTACTTC
TRBD2 TRBJ2-7 NA TRBV6-5 CASSKGLAKYEQYF TGTGCCAGCAGTAAGGGACTAGCGAAATACGAGCAGTACTTC
TRBD1 TRBJ1-3 NA TRBV15 CATSRGQGSSGNTIYF TGTGCCACCAGCAGGGGACAGGGTTCCTCTGGAAACACCATATATTTT
TRBD1 TRBJ1-5 once TRBV27 CASSFSGGGNQPQHF TGTGCCAGCAGTTTTTCAGGGGGTGGAAATCAGCCCCAGCATTTT
NA TRBJ2-7 NA TRBV10-3 CAISESTAGDYEQYF TGTGCCATCAGTGAGTCGACAGCTGGCGACTACGAGCAGTACTTC
TRBD2 TRBJ2-3 NA TRBV5-1 CASSIAGGTDTQYF TGCGCCAGCTCGATAGCGGGAGGGACAGATACGCAGTATTTT
NA TRBJ2-1 NA TRBV7-5 CARSLGSSGANEQFF TGTGCCAGAAGCTTAGGTTCATCAGGCGCCAATGAGCAGTTCTTC
TRBD1 TRBJ1-4 NA TRBV6-4 CASSDNRGSNEKLFF TGTGCCAGCAGTGACAACAGGGGCTCTAATGAAAAACTGTTTTTT
NA TRBJ2-1 NA TRBV7-6 CASSLESSGRRNEQFF TGTGCCAGCAGCTTAGAGTCATCCGGGAGAAGGAATGAGCAGTTCTTC
NA TRBJ1-5 NA TRBV2 CASSPGLSNQPQHF TGTGCCAGCAGTCCAGGCCTTAGCAATCAGCCCCAGCATTTT
TRBD2 TRBJ2-5 NA TRBV7-6 CASSPRGTSGETQYF TGTGCCAGCAGCCCCCGAGGTACTAGCGGAGAGACCCAGTACTTC
NA TRBJ1-2 once TRBV27 CASSLGGAGYGYTF TGTGCCAGCAGTTTGGGGGGGGCTGGCTATGGCTACACCTTC
NA TRBJ1-3 NA TRBV10-1 CASSPRVKGESGNTIYF TGCGCCAGCAGTCCCCGGGTTAAGGGGGAGTCTGGAAACACCATATATTTT
TRBD1 TRBJ2-7 NA TRBV6-5 CASSLRDSYEQYF TGTGCCAGCAGCCTCCGGGACAGCTACGAGCAGTACTTC
NA TRBJ1-2 NA TRBV5-1 CASSLGQLNYGYTF TGCGCCAGCAGCTTGGGACAACTTAACTATGGCTACACCTTC
NA TRBJ1-2 NA TRBV6-6 CASKFITDGDRYTF TGTGCCAGCAAATTTATAACGGACGGGGATCGCTACACCTTC
TRBD2 TRBJ2-3 once TRBV19 CASDPRASGSEGTDTQYF TGTGCCAGCGACCCTCGGGCTAGCGGGAGCGAGGGCACAGATACGCAGTATTTT
NA TRBJ2-1 NA TRBV7-9 CASRPPVPSNEQFF TGTGCCAGCAGGCCCCCGGTCCCTTCCAATGAGCAGTTCTTC
TRBD2 TRBJ2-4 NA TRBV4-2 CASSQDVGLAGVFKNIQYF TGTGCCAGCAGCCAAGATGTTGGACTAGCGGGAGTATTTAAAAACATTCAGTACTTC
NA TRBJ1-2 NA TRBV5-4 CASTTRGGNYGYTF TGTGCCAGCACCACCCGGGGAGGGAACTATGGCTACACCTTC
NA TRBJ2-2 NA TRBV28 CASRASAGTTTGELFF TGTGCCAGCAGGGCGTCGGCGGGGACCACCACCGGGGAGCTGTTTTTT
TRBD2 TRBJ2-1 once TRBV5-1 CASSLGSGGSGEQFF TGCGCCAGCAGCTTGGGGTCGGGGGGGTCGGGTGAGCAGTTCTTC
TRBD1 TRBJ1-5 NA TRBV28 CASSLLTGGEQPQHF TGTGCCAGCAGTTTGCTGACAGGGGGCGAACAGCCCCAGCATTTT
TRBD1 TRBJ2-4 once TRBV6-5 CASSRGDREIQYF TGTGCCAGCAGTAGGGGGGACAGGGAAATTCAGTACTTC
NA TRBJ1-1 once TRBV4-1 CASSQDRGGNEAFF TGCGCCAGCAGCCAAGATCGCGGGGGCAATGAAGCTTTCTTT
TRBD1 TRBJ2-7 NA TRBV5-1 CASSPGTGSSPHEQYF TGCGCCAGCAGTCCCGGGACAGGGTCCTCCCCCCACGAGCAGTACTTC
TRBD1 TRBJ2-1 NA TRBV7-9 CASSEGQGGYNEQFF TGTGCCAGCAGTGAAGGACAGGGAGGCTACAATGAGCAGTTCTTC